Given below is one T cell receptor (beta chain) in context. Only one count was recorded for this clone. This clone's antigen is unknown. Base quality data are lacking; no much larger clone is found one base away. The CDR3 has 17 amino acids, counting the end cysteine and phenylalanine. Just CDR3 DNA is preserved here, 51 bases in frame from base 1. V drops 5 bases and J drops 1 base, leaving 20 bases in between. Based on the germline V gene, the CDR1 and CDR2 sequences are SGHVS and FQNEAQ. This entry belongs to a study of memory CD4+ T cells and cytomegalovirus serostatus (dated by TCRdb to between 2017 and 2020). A note on the overall study: The cohort included about 33 healthy adults from Belgium, of whom 9 were CMV seropositive and 24 were CMV seronegative. The study sequenced CD4+ memory TCRbeta repertoires of a Belgian cohort with known cytomegalovirus serostatus to replicate a published TCR-based CMV serostatus classifier.

A FACSAria II was used to sort memory CD4+ T cells, defined as single viable CD3+CD4+CD8-CD45RO+ cells. CMV serostatus was assessed using a Roche Elecsys assay, by which serum IgG against CMV pp150, pp28, p38 and p52 was detected. After the samples were thawed, total CD4+ T cells were enriched through positive selection using CD4 magnetic microbeads. Samples originated from another study that specifically interrogated the CD4+ T cell memory repertoire. Peripheral blood mononuclear cells were isolated and cryopreserved according to standard operating procedures, and serum was kept at -80 degrees C. Staining used CD3-PerCP (BW264/56), CD4-APC (RPA-T4), CD45RO-PE (UCHT1) and CD8-Pacific Orange (3B5) antibodies, with Sytox blue excluding non-viable cells. The Quick-DNA Microprep Kit was used to extract genomic DNA from the sorted cells. Amplification of TCRbeta DNA was done with the immunoSEQ hsTCRbeta kit, following the protocol from the manufacturer. TCRbeta libraries were sequenced on an Illumina MiSeq instrument. Per the source publication's procedure: After out-of-frame sequences were removed, 2 million to 2.5 million distinct TCRbeta sequences remained, averaging about 67,000 per individual. Each individual was scored according to the count of 164 previously reported CMV-associated TCRbeta sequences and the total productive distinct TCRbeta count. A beta-binomial model was reimplemented in Python, and scikit-learn random forests with default parameters were trained on US cohort data. On the Belgian cohort, classifier performance was reported as the median AUC, along with percentile confidence intervals, across 10,000 bootstrap iterations. This is the immuneACCESS table as TCRdb keeps it, with only in-frame sequences that have V and J called. A part of the clones is gone; compared with another copy, unresolved V genes explain less than half, and the rest is unexplained. D and trimming come from the DNA, and the V and J calls and clone size come from that table. This sample lists approximately 44,000 clones; just over 75% were detected once. Of the sample, roughly 2% is held by the ten largest clones.

General study outcomes and caveats: For predicting CMV serostatus, the median bootstrapped AUC was about 0.94 using the original framework and about 0.9 using a US-trained random forest. Among the 150 to 200 previously reported CMV-associated TCRbeta sequences, about 71 showed up in the CD4+ memory repertoires, with each one found in between one and five individuals. Results were interpreted as suggesting that the CMV-associated TCR signature is largely present in the CD4+ memory repertoire. Only CD4+CD45RO+ memory cells were sequenced, in contrast to the original study, in which naive and memory CD4+ and CD8+ populations were covered. On the Belgian cohort, the classifier built on the original framework reached a median bootstrapped AUC of around 0.95, with a 95% CI of 0.76-1.00.

The rearrangement joined TRBV7-8 to TRBJ2-5; TRBD2 is a possible D gene, resting on 5 matching bases. Sequencing input: memory CD4+ T cells from blood. The clonotype originates from an adult in good health and CMV-seronegative. At the DNA level, the sequence is TGTGCCAGCAGCCTAAGGTGGGCGAGCGGACTCCAAGAGACCCAGTACTTC. This codes for CASSLRWASGLQETQYF.